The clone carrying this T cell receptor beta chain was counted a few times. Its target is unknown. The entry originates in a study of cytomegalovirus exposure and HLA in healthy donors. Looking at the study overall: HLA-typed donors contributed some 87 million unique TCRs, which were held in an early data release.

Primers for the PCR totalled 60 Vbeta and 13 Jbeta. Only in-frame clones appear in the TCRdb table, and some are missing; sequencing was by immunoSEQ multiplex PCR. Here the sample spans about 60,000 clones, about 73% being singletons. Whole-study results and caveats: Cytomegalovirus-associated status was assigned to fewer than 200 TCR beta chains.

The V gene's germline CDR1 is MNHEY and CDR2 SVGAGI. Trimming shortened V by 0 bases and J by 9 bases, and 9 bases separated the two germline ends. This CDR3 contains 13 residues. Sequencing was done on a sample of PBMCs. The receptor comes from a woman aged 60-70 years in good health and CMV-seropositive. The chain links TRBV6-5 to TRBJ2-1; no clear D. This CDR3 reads CASSYSSGGEQFF. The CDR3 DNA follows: TGTGCCAGCAGTTACTCGAGTGGTGGTGAGCAGTTCTTC.